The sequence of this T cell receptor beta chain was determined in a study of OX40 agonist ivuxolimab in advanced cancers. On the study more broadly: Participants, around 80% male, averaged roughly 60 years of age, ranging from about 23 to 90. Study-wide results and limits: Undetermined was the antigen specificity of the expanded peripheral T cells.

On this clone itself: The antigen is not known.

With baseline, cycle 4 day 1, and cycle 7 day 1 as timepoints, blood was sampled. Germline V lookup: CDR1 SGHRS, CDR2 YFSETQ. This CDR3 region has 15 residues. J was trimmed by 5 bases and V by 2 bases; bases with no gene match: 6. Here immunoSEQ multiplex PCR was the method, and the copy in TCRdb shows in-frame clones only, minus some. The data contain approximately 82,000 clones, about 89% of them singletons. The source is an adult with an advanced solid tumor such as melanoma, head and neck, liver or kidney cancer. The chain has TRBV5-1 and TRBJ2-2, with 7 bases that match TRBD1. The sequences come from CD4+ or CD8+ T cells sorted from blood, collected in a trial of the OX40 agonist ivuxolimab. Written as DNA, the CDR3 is TGCGCCAGCAGCTTAACAGGGGAAAAGACCGGGGAGCTGTTTTTT. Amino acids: CASSLTGEKTGELFF.